The 27 T cell receptor beta chains given below trace back to one sample, sequenced in a study of CXCR3-negative and CXCR3-positive naive CD8 T cells (dated by TCRdb to the late 2010s). Broader findings and caveats from the paper: Compared with CXCR3-negative naive cells, CXCR3-positive naive cells had TRB CDR3s with higher hydrophobicity (lower Kidera factor 4), lower energy, and higher strength and volume indices.

For sequencing, a NextSeq 550 was employed. The Human TCR Profiling Kit (MiLaboratory) was used to make UMI-labeled 5' RACE TRB cDNA libraries. Each CDR3 protein sequence appears as one entry after TCRdb reprocessed the reads, and no DNA is included. The sample's records list around 140,000 distinct CDR3 sequences. The ten largest account for roughly 0.39% of the sample. Their specific antigens are unknown. Input material: naive CXCR3+ CD8+ T cells from blood. The sample's cell subset or site label is to be understood as: CD45RO-CCR7+CD27+CD95- naive CD8+ T cells expressing CXCR3 (TNR3+). Source of these receptors: a human donor in good health. Some clones in this sample may be carry-over from other donors' samples.

The chain has TRBV11-2 and TRBJ2-1; lacking DNA, the TRBD1 call made by TCRdb goes unchecked. This CDR3 is 15 amino acids long. Germline V gene sequence: CDR1 SGHAT, CDR2 FQNNGV. The CDR3 here is CASSAGLAGAPRQFF.

The chain employs TRBV2 and TRBJ1-1. The CDR3 spans 15 residues. Germline-derived CDR1 and CDR2 are SNHLY and FYNNEI. CDR3 region: CASTSKPPGNTEAFF.

V usage is TRBV29-1 and J usage is TRBJ1-2; checking the TCRdb D call of TRBD1 is not possible without DNA. The CDR3 runs 13 residues. Germline V gene sequence: CDR1 SQVTM, CDR2 ANQGSEA. The CDR3 reads CSATEGATGGYTF. Together with reference TRBV29-1 and TRBJ1-2, the CDR3 gives the full variable domain: SAVISQKPSRDICQRGTSLTIQCQVDSQVTMMFWYRQQPGQSLTLIATANQGSEATYESGFVIDKFPISRPNLTFSTLTVSNMSPEDSSIYLCSATEGATGGYTFGSGTRLTVV.

This chain uses TRBV13 with TRBJ2-5; TCRdb proposes TRBD2, but this gene call is untestable without DNA. Germline values: CDR1 PRHDT, CDR2 FYEKMQ (reference sequence). CDR3 length: 19 residues. The chain's CDR3 is CASSLLASGSLDGGETQYF.

J is TRBJ1-1 and V is TRBV4-2. CDR1 and CDR2 (germline): LGHNA, YNFKEQ. There are 15 residues in the CDR3. CDR3 sequence: CASSPRETVNTEAFF.

This chain's CDR3 is CASSQDESANTGELFF. This sequence joins TRBV4-1 and TRBJ2-2. CDR1 is MGHRA, CDR2 YSYEKL, per germline. The CDR3 sequence is 16 residues long.

This sequence joins TRBV5-1 and TRBJ1-1; TCRdb picks TRBD1, but there is no DNA to check that call. CDR1 is SGHRS and CDR2 is YFSETQ in the germline V gene. The CDR3 contains 14 residues. The CDR3 region is CASSGGRGNTEAFF.

The chain has TRBV6-5 and TRBJ2-2; TCRdb's D call of TRBD1 is untestable without DNA. This CDR3 spans 15 amino acids. Germline CDR1 and CDR2: MNHEY and SVGAGI. The CDR3 here is CASNGGGRTSGELFF.

The CDR3 sequence: CSARDLYREVTDTQYF. The chain links TRBV20-1 to TRBJ2-3. CDR3 length equals 16 residues. Germline V gene data show CDR1 as DFQATT and CDR2 as SNEGSKA (reference sequence).

The chain couples TRBV29-1 to TRBJ2-3. Germline V gene lookup returns CDR1 SQVTM and CDR2 ANQGSEA. There are 12 residues in the CDR3. CDR3: CSVGRITDTQYF.

The rearrangement uses TRBV10-3 and TRBJ2-7; the TCRdb D gene call, TRBD1, has no DNA to confirm it. Germline CDR1 reads ENHRY; CDR2 reads SYGVKD. The CDR3 extends over 13 amino acids. This CDR3 is CAISRTGGHEQYF.

The chain has TRBV23-1 and TRBJ2-5; TCRdb gives TRBD1 as the D gene, but with no DNA this cannot be confirmed. TRBV23-1 has ORF status, its function being uncertain. The CDR3 sequence is 18 residues long. The CDR3 spells CASSQSICGHMYQETQYF.

The V and J genes are TRBV10-3 and TRBJ2-5. Germline V lookup: CDR1 ENHRY, CDR2 SYGVKD. The CDR3 loop spans 15 amino acids. CDR3: CAISESEVDLGTQYF.

The chain joins TRBV28 to TRBJ1-2. The CDR3 contains 16 residues. The V gene's germline CDR1 is MDHEN and CDR2 SYDVKM. CDR3 amino acids: CASSKIRPMDIYGYTF.

This rearrangement joins TRBV13 to TRBJ1-2; TCRdb outputs TRBD1, but without DNA this stays unchecked. The CDR3 is made up of 15 amino acids. CDR1 and CDR2 (germline): PRHDT, FYEKMQ (reference sequence). The CDR3 sequence: CASSLAGGLDYGYTF. Full variable domain (missing parts from reference TRBV13 and TRBJ1-2): AAGVIQSPRHLIKEKRETATLKCYPIPRHDTVYWYQQGPGQDPQFLISFYEKMQSDKGSIPDRFSAQQFSDYHSELNMSSLELGDSALYFCASSLAGGLDYGYTFGSGTRLTVV.

This sequence joins TRBV6-6 and TRBJ2-5; with no DNA, the TCRdb D assignment of TRBD1 cannot be verified. Germline CDR1 reads MNHNY; CDR2 reads SVGAGI (reference sequence). This CDR3 is 12 amino acids long. CDR3 region: CASSGQGETQYF.

The genes are TRBV12-3 or TRBV12-4 and TRBJ2-7; the TCRdb call, TRBD1, lacks DNA for checking. This CDR3 contains 16 residues. The CDR3 loop is CASSLAGQEQAYEQYF.

The chain combines TRBV25-1 with TRBJ2-7; TCRdb calls TRBD1, which cannot be checked without DNA. CDR1 and CDR2 from the germline V gene are MGHDK and SYGVNS. This CDR3 is built from 13 residues. This CDR3 reads CASSEMNPGEQYF.

The chain is built from TRBV5-5 and TRBJ2-7; TCRdb designates TRBD2, a call that cannot be tested without DNA. CDR3 size: 16 residues. Germline V lookup: CDR1 SGHKS, CDR2 YYEKEE (reference sequence). The CDR3 reads CASSFASGMRAYEQYF. Supplemented by reference TRBV5-5 and TRBJ2-7, the full variable domain reads DAGVTQSPTHLIKTRGQQVTLRCSPISGHKSVSWYQQVLGQGPQFIFQYYEKEERGRGNFPDRFSARQFPNYSSELNVNALLLGDSALYLCASSFASGMRAYEQYFGPGTRLTVT.

V usage is TRBV29-1 and J usage is TRBJ2-1; TCRdb's assignment of TRBD1 cannot be checked, as there is no DNA. Germline V gene sequence: CDR1 SQVTM, CDR2 ANQGSEA. CDR3 length equals 16 residues. The CDR3 loop is CSVRWTGLSSYNEQFF.

V and J are TRBV7-8 and TRBJ2-1; TCRdb indicates TRBD2, and absent DNA this call remains unverified. The CDR3 spans 14 residues. CDR1 and CDR2 (germline): SGHVS, FQNEAQ. The CDR3 loop is CASGTSSGPNEQFF.

V usage is TRBV7-6 and J usage is TRBJ1-2. CDR3 length: 16 residues. Germline V gene sequence: CDR1 SGHVS, CDR2 FNYEAQ. The CDR3 loop reads CASSRYVGWENYGYTF.

V gene TRBV12-3 or TRBV12-4 combines with J gene TRBJ1-1. This CDR3 contains 11 residues. The CDR3 sequence is CASSVSVGAFF.

V and J are TRBV13 and TRBJ2-7; TCRdb's D call of TRBD1 is untestable without DNA. The germline V gene encodes CDR1 PRHDT and CDR2 FYEKMQ (reference sequence). The CDR3 runs to 14 residues. CDR3 sequence: CASTRQGVAYEQYF.

J is TRBJ2-2 and V is TRBV6-2 or TRBV6-3; TCRdb indicates TRBD1, and absent DNA this call remains unverified. The CDR3 loop spans 15 amino acids. CDR1 and CDR2 from the germline V gene are MNHEY and SVGEGT. CDR3 in amino acids: CASSRQGADTGELFF.

This CDR3 is CASSPGRGSNIQYF. The chain recombines TRBV13 with TRBJ2-4; TCRdb calls TRBD2, which cannot be checked without DNA. CDR3 length: 14 residues. Germline loops: CDR1 PRHDT, CDR2 FYEKMQ (reference sequence).

V and J are TRBV4-3 and TRBJ1-1; TCRdb gives TRBD1 as the D gene, but with no DNA this cannot be confirmed. Germline assignment: CDR1 LGHNA and CDR2 YSLEER. This CDR3 has 18 amino acids. The CDR3 reads CASSQDRTGAVSGAEAFF.